This paragraph reports one T cell receptor beta chain. Its antigen is currently unknown. This entry comes from a study of shared clonotypes between healthy human individuals. This CDR3 comprises 17 residues. Germline lookup yields CDR1 SGHTS and CDR2 YDEGEE. J was trimmed by 2 bases and V by 1 base; bases with no gene match: 8. At deep level, the assay was performed. Original methodology: Because ImmunoSEQ provided only junction sequences with no quality scores, the filtering differed. The repertoire was sequenced with immunoSEQ multiplex PCR; TCRdb's copy has only in-frame clones and lacks some. That table supplies the V and J calls and clone size; D and trimming were determined from the DNA. The table includes about 480,000 clones, around 79% detected once. Study-level results: The donor pool, a small one, limited the genetic and exposure-history diversity represented.

The chain links TRBV5-8 to TRBJ2-5, with 10 bases aligning to TRBD2. The sample comprised PBMCs. The sequence was collected from a woman aged 40-49 years in good health. Some clones in this sample may be carry-over from other donors' samples. Here the CDR3 reads CASSLNLAGARQETQYF. In DNA form, the CDR3 reads TGTGCCAGCAGCTTGAACCTAGCGGGAGCGAGACAAGAGACCCAGTACTTC.